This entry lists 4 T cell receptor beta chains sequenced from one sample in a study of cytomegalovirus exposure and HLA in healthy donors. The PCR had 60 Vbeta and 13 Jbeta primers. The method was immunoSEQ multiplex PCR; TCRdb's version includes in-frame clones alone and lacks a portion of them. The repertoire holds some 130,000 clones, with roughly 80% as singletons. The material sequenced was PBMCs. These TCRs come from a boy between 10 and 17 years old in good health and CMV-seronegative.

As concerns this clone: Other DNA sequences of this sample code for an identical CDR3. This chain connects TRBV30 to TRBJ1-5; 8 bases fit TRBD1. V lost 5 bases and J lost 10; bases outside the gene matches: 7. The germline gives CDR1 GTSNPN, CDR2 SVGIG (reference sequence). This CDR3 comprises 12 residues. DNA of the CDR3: TGTGCCTGGGGCGCAGGGGGCTTACCCCAGCATTTT. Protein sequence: CAWGAGGLPQHF.

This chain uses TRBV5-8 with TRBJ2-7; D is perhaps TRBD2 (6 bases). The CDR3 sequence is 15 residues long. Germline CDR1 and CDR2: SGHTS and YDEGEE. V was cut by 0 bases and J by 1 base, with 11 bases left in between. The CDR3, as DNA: TGTGCCAGCAGCTTGGGGGTAGCGGCTTCCTACGAGCAGTACTTC. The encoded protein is CASSLGVAASYEQYF.

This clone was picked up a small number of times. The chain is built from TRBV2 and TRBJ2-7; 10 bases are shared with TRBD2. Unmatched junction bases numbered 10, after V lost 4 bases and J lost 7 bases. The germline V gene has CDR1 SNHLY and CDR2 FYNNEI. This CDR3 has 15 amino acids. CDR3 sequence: CASSVLASGSSEQYF. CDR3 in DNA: TGTGCCAGCAGTGTGTTGGCTAGCGGGAGCTCGGAGCAGTACTTC.

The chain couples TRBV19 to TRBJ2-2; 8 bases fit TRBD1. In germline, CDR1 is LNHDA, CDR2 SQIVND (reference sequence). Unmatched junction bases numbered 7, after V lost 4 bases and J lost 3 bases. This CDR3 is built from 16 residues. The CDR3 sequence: CASSTQGASYTGELFF. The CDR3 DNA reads TGTGCCAGTAGTACTCAGGGGGCTAGCTACACCGGGGAGCTGTTTTTT. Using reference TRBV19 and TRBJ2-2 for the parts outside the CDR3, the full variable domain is DGGITQSPKYLFRKEGQNVTLSCEQNLNHDAMYWYRQDPGQGLRLIYYSQIVNDFQKGDIAEGYSVSREKKESFPLTVTSAQKNPTAFYLCASSTQGASYTGELFFGEGSRLTVL.